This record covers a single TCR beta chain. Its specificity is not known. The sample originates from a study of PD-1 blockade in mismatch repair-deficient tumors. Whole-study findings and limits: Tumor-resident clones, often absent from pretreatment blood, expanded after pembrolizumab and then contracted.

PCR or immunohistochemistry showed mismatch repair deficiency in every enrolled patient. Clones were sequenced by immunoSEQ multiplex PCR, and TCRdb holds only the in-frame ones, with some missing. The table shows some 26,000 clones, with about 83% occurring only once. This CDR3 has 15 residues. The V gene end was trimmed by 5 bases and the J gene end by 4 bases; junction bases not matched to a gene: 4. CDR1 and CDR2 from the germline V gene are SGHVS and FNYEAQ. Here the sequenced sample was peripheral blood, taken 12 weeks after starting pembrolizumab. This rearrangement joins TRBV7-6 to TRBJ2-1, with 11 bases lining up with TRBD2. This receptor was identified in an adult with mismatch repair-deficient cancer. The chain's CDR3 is CASSPRTSGYNEQFF. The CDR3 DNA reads TGTGCCAGCAGCCCTCGGACTAGCGGGTACAATGAGCAGTTCTTC.